This T cell receptor beta chain was observed in a study of blood T cell repertoires in COVID-19. With 6 bases removed from V and 5 bases from J, the gap between germline ends came to 7 bases. The CDR3 contains 12 residues. Germline V gene lookup returns CDR1 WSHSY and CDR2 SAAADI. Profiled with immunoSEQ multiplex PCR; TCRdb holds only in-frame clones, not every one. The table lists around 130,000 clones, around 90% of them singletons. The receptor was isolated from a human donor with COVID-19, enrolled during active disease. The donor label of this sample is uncertain. The chain couples TRBV10-2 to TRBJ1-4; a possible D gene is TRBD1 (6 bases). The specimen was peripheral blood. This chain's CDR3 is CASRRGNEKLFF. CDR3 DNA sequence: TGCGCCAGCAGGAGGGGGAATGAAAAACTGTTTTTT.